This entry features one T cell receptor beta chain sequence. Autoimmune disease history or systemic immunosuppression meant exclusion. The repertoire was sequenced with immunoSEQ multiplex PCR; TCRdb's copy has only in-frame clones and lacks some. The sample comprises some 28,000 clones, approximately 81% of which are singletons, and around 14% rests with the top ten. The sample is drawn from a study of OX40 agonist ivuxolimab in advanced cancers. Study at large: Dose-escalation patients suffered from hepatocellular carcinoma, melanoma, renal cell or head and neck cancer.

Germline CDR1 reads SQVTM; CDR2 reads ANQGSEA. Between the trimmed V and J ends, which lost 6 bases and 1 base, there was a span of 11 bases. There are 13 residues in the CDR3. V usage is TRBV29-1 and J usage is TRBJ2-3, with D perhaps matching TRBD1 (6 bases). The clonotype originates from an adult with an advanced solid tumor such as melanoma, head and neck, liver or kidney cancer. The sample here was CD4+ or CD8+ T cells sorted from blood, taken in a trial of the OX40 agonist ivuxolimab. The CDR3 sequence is CSVRPGGTDTQYF. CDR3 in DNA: TGCAGCGTGAGGCCAGGGGGCACAGATACGCAGTATTTT.